Below, 20 T cell receptor beta chains from the same sample are listed, as sequenced in a study of cytomegalovirus exposure and HLA in healthy donors. The PCR employed 60 Vbeta primers together with 13 Jbeta primers. Repertoires were generated with immunoSEQ multiplex PCR, while TCRdb's copy carries only in-frame clones and drops some. Its table records 130,000 or so clones. The sample consisted of PBMCs. Source of these receptors: a man aged 18 to 29 in good health and CMV-seronegative.

This chain connects TRBV28 to TRBJ2-3; no clear D. V lost 2 bases, J lost 2 bases, and 11 bases lay in between. The CDR3 runs 15 residues. The V gene's germline CDR1 is MDHEN and CDR2 SYDVKM. The CDR3: CASSLAGATTDTQYF. Written as DNA, the CDR3 is TGTGCCAGCAGTTTAGCCGGAGCGACCACAGATACGCAGTATTTT.

This chain uses TRBV6-5 with TRBJ2-3; D is undetermined. Trimming removed 8 bases from V and 5 bases from J, with 5 bases in between. The CDR3 loop spans 10 amino acids. Germline values: CDR1 MNHEY, CDR2 SVGAGI. Here the CDR3 reads CASPGDTQYF. Written as DNA, the CDR3 is TGTGCCAGCCCGGGAGATACGCAGTATTTT.

This rearrangement joins TRBV2 to TRBJ2-7; D may be TRBD1 (5 bases). Germline loops: CDR1 SNHLY, CDR2 FYNNEI. This CDR3 has 15 residues. Trimming took 11 bases from V and 5 from J, leaving 25 bases between them. This CDR3 is CALTKGAGLPNEQYF. CDR3 DNA sequence: TGTGCCCTCACAAAAGGGGCAGGTCTCCCCAACGAGCAGTACTTC.

This sequence joins TRBV19 and TRBJ2-5; 7 nucleotides line up with TRBD1. V was pared by 5 bases and J by 5 bases, with 11 bases of the junction left unmatched. From germline, CDR1 is LNHDA and CDR2 SQIVND (reference sequence). This CDR3 is built from 15 residues. CDR3 in amino acids: CASSLYRGVGETQYF. CDR3 nucleotide sequence: TGTGCCAGTAGTTTATACAGGGGTGTTGGGGAGACCCAGTACTTC.

V and J are TRBV30 and TRBJ1-3, with no clear D. The V and J ends lost 1 base and 5 bases respectively, with 6 bases between them. Germline loops: CDR1 GTSNPN, CDR2 SVGIG (reference sequence). CDR3 length: 12 residues. The CDR3 is CAWSGTRNTIYF. The CDR3 DNA follows: TGTGCCTGGAGTGGGACTCGAAACACCATATATTTT.

The V call is TRBV7-9, the J call TRBJ2-1, with D possibly being TRBD2 (5 bases). Trimming removed 4 bases from V and 0 bases from J, with 13 bases in between. The CDR3 loop spans 16 amino acids. Germline CDR1 SEHNR, CDR2 FQNEAQ (reference sequence). CDR3 DNA: TGTGCCAGCAGCTCCTCGAGCGGACTCTCCTACAATGAGCAGTTCTTC. This gives the protein CASSSSSGLSYNEQFF.

This sequence joins TRBV4-3 and TRBJ2-2, with TRBD1 matching over 7 bases. This CDR3 spans 15 amino acids. Germline V gene lookup returns CDR1 LGHNA and CDR2 YSLEER. V shed 8 bases, J shed 3 bases, and the junction held 9 bases outside the gene matches. The CDR3 DNA follows: TGCGCCAGCTCCCAGGGGGTTCTCTACACCGGGGAGCTGTTTTTT. Amino acids: CASSQGVLYTGELFF.

The chain uses TRBV7-6 and TRBJ2-5; 9 nucleotides line up with TRBD2. CDR3 length: 16 amino acids. Germline values: CDR1 SGHVS, CDR2 FNYEAQ. V lost 2 bases and J lost 5; bases outside the gene matches: 9. The CDR3 loop reads CASSLNLAGEPETQYF. The CDR3 DNA follows: TGTGCCAGCAGCTTAAACTTAGCGGGAGAACCTGAGACCCAGTACTTC. The complete variable domain, with remaining parts taken from reference TRBV7-6 and TRBJ2-5, reads GAGVSQSPRYKVTKRGQDVALRCDPISGHVSLYWYRQALGQGPEFLTYFNYEAQQDKSGLPNDRFSAERPEGSISTLTIQRTEQRDSAMYRCASSLNLAGEPETQYFGPGTRLLVL.

The chain uses TRBV14 and TRBJ2-3; the match to TRBD1 covers 7 bases. V shed 4 bases, J shed 3 bases, and the junction held 7 bases outside the gene matches. The length of the CDR3 is 15 residues. The germline V gene has CDR1 SGHDN and CDR2 FVKESK. The CDR3 region has the DNA TGTGCCAGCAGCCGAAACAGGGGTTATACAGATACGCAGTATTTT. Its protein is CASSRNRGYTDTQYF.

V usage is TRBV4-3 and J usage is TRBJ1-5; TRBD1 matches 8 bases. J gave up 4 bases and V 0 bases, and 8 bases lay outside the gene matches. In germline, CDR1 is LGHNA, CDR2 YSLEER. This CDR3 region has 17 residues. CDR3 sequence: CASSQDLAGGANQPQHF. The CDR3 DNA follows: TGCGCCAGCAGCCAAGATCTCGCAGGGGGCGCGAATCAGCCCCAGCATTTT.

The chain is built from TRBV7-8 and TRBJ2-1; 9 positions match TRBD2. Germline trimming cut 2 bases from V and 6 bases from J; bases unmatched to any gene: 5. Germline loops: CDR1 SGHVS, CDR2 FQNEAQ. The CDR3 extends over 15 amino acids. CDR3 sequence reads: CASSLTGAGGNEQFF. The DNA of the CDR3 is TGTGCCAGCAGCTTAACCGGAGCGGGAGGCAATGAGCAGTTCTTC. The whole variable domain, filled in from reference TRBV7-8 and TRBJ2-1, reads GAGVSQSPRYKVAKRGQDVALRCDPISGHVSLFWYQQALGQGPEFLTYFQNEAQLDKSGLPSDRFFAERPEGSVSTLKIQRTQQEDSAVYLCASSLTGAGGNEQFFGPGTRLTVL.

CDR3 DNA: TGCGCCAGCAGCCAAAGGACAGGGGTGGTGTTGGATACGCAGTATTTT. Translating it yields CASSQRTGVVLDTQYF. This rearrangement joins TRBV4-1 to TRBJ2-3; TRBD1 matches at 9 bases. Per germline, CDR1 MGHRA and CDR2 YSYEKL. Losses at the gene ends were 2 bases for V and 6 bases for J; bases not matched to a gene: 9. The CDR3 length is 16 residues.

The chain couples TRBV30 to TRBJ1-2; 7 positions match TRBD1. The germline CDR1 and CDR2 sequences are GTSNPN and SVGIG (reference sequence). The CDR3 has 14 residues. Trimming cost V 4 bases and J 4 bases; bases outside gene matches: 9. The CDR3: CAWTETGTFYGYTF. CDR3 DNA sequence: TGTGCCTGGACCGAGACAGGGACCTTCTATGGCTACACCTTC.

The chain recombines TRBV28 with TRBJ1-4; 7 bases line up with TRBD1. Germline values: CDR1 MDHEN, CDR2 SYDVKM. V lost 7 bases and J lost 6; bases outside the gene matches: 11. CDR3 size: 15 residues. The CDR3, as DNA: TGTGCCAGCACCAGGGGGGCAGGGAGGTATGAAAAACTGTTTTTT. It specifies CASTRGAGRYEKLFF.

CDR3: CASSPRLSKNTEAFF. The CDR3, as DNA: TGTGCCAGCAGCCCCCGGTTGAGCAAGAACACTGAAGCTTTCTTT. The genes are TRBV5-6 and TRBJ1-1; D ambiguous. The germline CDR1 and CDR2 sequences are SGHDT and YYEEEE. Trimming cost V 4 bases and J 1 base, with 14 bases left between them. The CDR3 loop spans 15 amino acids.

The V call is TRBV6-4, the J call TRBJ2-6, with TRBD1 matching over 7 bases. The CDR3 spans 15 residues. Germline-derived CDR1 and CDR2 are MRHNA and SNTAGT. With 10 bases clipped from V and 0 bases from J, the junction kept 6 bases outside the gene matches. Here the CDR3 DNA reads TGTGCCACACGGGACAGAAGCTCTGGGGCCAACGTCCTGACTTTC. Protein: CATRDRSSGANVLTF.

On this clone itself: This sample also contains other DNA sequences that code for the same CDR3. This chain connects TRBV7-2 to TRBJ1-1; D not resolved. V was cut by 3 bases and J by 4 bases, with 6 bases left in between. The CDR3 length is 12 residues. Germline V gene data show CDR1 as SGHTA and CDR2 as FQGNSA. CDR3 in DNA: TGTGCCAGCAGCTTCTCCTCCACTGAAGCTTTCTTT. Translated, it gives CASSFSSTEAFF. Looking up the rest from reference TRBV7-2 and TRBJ1-1 gives the full variable domain: GAGVSQSPSNKVTEKGKDVELRCDPISGHTALYWYRQSLGQGLEFLIYFQGNSAPDKSGLPSDRFSAERTGGSVSTLTIQRTQQEDSAVYLCASSFSSTEAFFGQGTRLTVV.

V and J are TRBV11-3 and TRBJ2-7; 7 bases align to TRBD1. CDR3 length: 14 residues. CDR1 is SGHNT and CDR2 is YENEEA in the germline V gene. Germline trimming cut 4 bases from V and 1 base from J; bases unmatched to any gene: 4. CDR3 nucleotide sequence: TGTGCCAGCAGCTCCCGGGACAGTTCCTACGAGCAGTACTTC. It codes for CASSSRDSSYEQYF.

CDR3 nucleotides: TGTGCCTGGAGCGATAATTGGGAGGGCAATCAGCCCCAGCATTTT. This encodes CAWSDNWEGNQPQHF. V gene TRBV30 combines with J gene TRBJ1-5; D not certain. The V end was cut by 3 bases, the J end by 2 bases, with 14 bases between. Germline loops: CDR1 GTSNPN, CDR2 SVGIG (reference sequence). This CDR3 spans 15 amino acids.

The chain combines TRBV6-5 with TRBJ2-7, with 8 positions matching TRBD1. The CDR3 loop spans 15 amino acids. With V trimmed by 0 bases and J by 5 bases, 6 bases remained unmatched. Germline loops: CDR1 MNHEY, CDR2 SVGAGI. The CDR3 spells CASSYSWTGMHEQYF. CDR3 nucleotide sequence: TGTGCCAGCAGTTACTCGTGGACAGGGATGCACGAGCAGTACTTC.